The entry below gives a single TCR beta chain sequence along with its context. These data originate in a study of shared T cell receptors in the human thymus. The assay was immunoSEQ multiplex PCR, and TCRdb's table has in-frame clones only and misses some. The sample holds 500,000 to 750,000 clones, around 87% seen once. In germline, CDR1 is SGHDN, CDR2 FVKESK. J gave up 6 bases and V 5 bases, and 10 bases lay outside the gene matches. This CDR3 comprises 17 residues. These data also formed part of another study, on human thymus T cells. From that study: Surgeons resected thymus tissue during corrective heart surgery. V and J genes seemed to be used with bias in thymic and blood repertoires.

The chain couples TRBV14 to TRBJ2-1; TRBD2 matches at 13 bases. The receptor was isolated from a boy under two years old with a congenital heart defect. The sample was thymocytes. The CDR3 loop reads CASSTGLAGKSLNEQFF. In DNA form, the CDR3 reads TGTGCCAGCAGCACGGGACTAGCGGGAAAGTCCCTCAATGAGCAGTTCTTC.